The 32 T cell receptor beta chains given below trace back to one sample, sequenced in a study of shared clonotypes between healthy human individuals. Sequenced by immunoSEQ multiplex PCR; TCRdb stores in-frame clones only, minus some. The sample holds over 2 million clones; 85% to 95% are singletons and the top ten take 0.13%. Input material: naive CD4+ T cells sorted from blood. Indicated subset: CD45RA+ positively selected. The receptors here all came from a man between 18 and 35 years old in good health.

The chain links TRBV18 to TRBJ1-5, with D uncertain. V lost 5 bases, J lost 5 bases, and 10 bases lay in between. In germline, CDR1 is KGHSH, CDR2 LQKENI. This CDR3 spans 13 amino acids. CDR3 loop: CASSEYSYQPQHF. In DNA form, the CDR3 reads TGTGCCAGCTCAGAATACTCCTATCAGCCCCAGCATTTT.

This clone has just one count. This sequence joins TRBV5-1 and TRBJ1-4; 7 bases align to TRBD1. The CDR3 is 19 residues long. V lost 4 bases and J lost 0; bases outside the gene matches: 15. Germline assignment: CDR1 SGHRS and CDR2 YFSETQ. The CDR3 here is CASSLLGQLKGATNEKLFF. The CDR3 region has the DNA TGCGCCAGCAGCCTCCTGGGACAGCTAAAAGGGGCAACTAATGAAAAACTGTTTTTT.

The gene calls are TRBV5-1 and TRBJ2-1; unclear D gene. The CDR3 consists of 12 residues. Germline CDR1 reads SGHRS; CDR2 reads YFSETQ. V lost 4 bases and J lost 9, with 11 bases in between. As DNA, the CDR3 is TGCGCCAGCAGCGTGCAGGCGGTTGAGCAGTTCTTC. This translates into CASSVQAVEQFF.

The V gene is TRBV11-3, the J gene TRBJ2-5; D possibly uses TRBD1 or TRBD2 (6 bases each). The CDR3 is 12 amino acids. V gave up 5 bases and J gave up 7 bases, with 11 bases separating them. Germline V gene data show CDR1 as SGHNT and CDR2 as YENEEA. The CDR3 sequence is CASSGGPGTQYF. CDR3 DNA: TGTGCCAGCAGCGGGGGGCCCGGGACCCAGTACTTC.

CDR3 sequence reads: CAISEPRDRGGYGYTF. The CDR3 DNA reads as TGTGCCATCAGTGAGCCGAGGGACAGGGGGGGCTATGGCTACACCTTC. The chain links TRBV10-3 to TRBJ1-2, with 11 bases matching TRBD1. This CDR3 is 16 amino acids long. Trimming cost V 2 bases and J 4 bases; bases outside gene matches: 6. Germline CDR1 reads ENHRY; CDR2 reads SYGVKD.

The chain recombines TRBV7-2 with TRBJ1-5; D is ambiguous. This CDR3 comprises 13 residues. Trimming stripped 3 bases from V and 0 bases from J, with 3 bases between. Germline CDR1 SGHTA, CDR2 FQGNSA. In DNA, the CDR3 is TGTGCCAGCAGCTTCCATAGCAATCAGCCCCAGCATTTT. Translating it yields CASSFHSNQPQHF.

The chain employs TRBV19 and TRBJ2-1; 8 bases agree with TRBD1. Losses at the gene ends were 8 bases for V and 8 bases for J; bases not matched to a gene: 8. Germline V gene sequence: CDR1 LNHDA, CDR2 SQIVND (reference sequence). CDR3 length equals 13 residues. This chain's CDR3 is CASRRQGSDEQFF. The DNA of the CDR3 is TGTGCCAGTCGAAGACAGGGGTCGGATGAGCAGTTCTTC. The complete variable domain, with remaining parts taken from reference TRBV19 and TRBJ2-1, reads DGGITQSPKYLFRKEGQNVTLSCEQNLNHDAMYWYRQDPGQGLRLIYYSQIVNDFQKGDIAEGYSVSREKKESFPLTVTSAQKNPTAFYLCASRRQGSDEQFFGPGTRLTVL.

V and J are TRBV4-1 and TRBJ1-1; 12 bases are a match to TRBD1. From germline, CDR1 is MGHRA and CDR2 YSYEKL. V was clipped by 0 bases and J by 9 bases; unmatched bases: 8. The CDR3 extends over 16 amino acids. The DNA for the CDR3 is TGCGCCAGCAGCCAAGAAGGGGGACAGGGGGCGCGGAAAGCTTTCTTT. Amino acid sequence: CASSQEGGQGARKAFF.

The V call is TRBV10-3, the J call TRBJ2-3, with D tentatively TRBD1 (6 bases). The V and J ends lost 3 bases and 3 bases respectively, with 13 bases between them. The CDR3 loop spans 15 amino acids. From germline, CDR1 is ENHRY and CDR2 SYGVKD. The CDR3 region has the DNA TGTGCCATCAGTGATCAGGGGCGTATGACAGATACGCAGTATTTT. It encodes CAISDQGRMTDTQYF.

A note on this clone: The junction shows a germline mismatch at one end, possibly a read error. The chain carries TRBV6-5 and TRBJ1-2, with 8 bases identical to TRBD1. CDR3 size: 13 residues. Germline values: CDR1 MNHEY, CDR2 SVGAGI. The CDR3 is CAISPGTGYGYTF. The CDR3 DNA follows: TGTGCCATCAGTCCAGGGACAGGCTATGGCTACACCTTC.

The genes are TRBV6-1 and TRBJ2-1, with D possibly being TRBD1 (6 bases). The germline V gene has CDR1 MNHNS and CDR2 SASEGT. The CDR3 is made up of 11 amino acids. V was cut by 10 bases and J by 6 bases, with 10 bases left in between. CDR3 DNA: TGTGCCACCTCCAGGGGCAATGAGCAGTTCTTC. Its translation is CATSRGNEQFF.

CDR3 protein: CASSQVLMTGELFF. The DNA of the CDR3 is TGCGCCAGCAGCCAAGTTTTGATGACCGGGGAGCTGTTTTTT. The chain combines TRBV4-3 with TRBJ2-2; no reliable D call. CDR3 length equals 14 residues. Germline V gene sequence: CDR1 LGHNA, CDR2 YSLEER. Trimming removed 1 base from V and 5 bases from J, with 8 bases in between.

This chain uses TRBV7-9 with TRBJ2-5, with 10 bases fitting TRBD1. Germline lookup yields CDR1 SEHNR and CDR2 FQNEAQ (reference sequence). V shed 1 base, J shed 5 bases, and the junction held 1 base outside the gene matches. CDR3 length equals 14 residues. The CDR3 nucleotides read TGTGCCAGCAGCTTAGAGGGACAGGGGGAGACCCAGTACTTC. Amino acids: CASSLEGQGETQYF.

This chain links TRBV5-1 with TRBJ2-3, with TRBD2 matching 10 bases. V dropped 4 bases and J dropped 4; count of bases not matched to a gene: 6. This CDR3 contains 15 residues. Germline V CDR1 and CDR2: SGHRS, YFSETQ. The CDR3 DNA reads as TGCGCCAGCAGCCCCCTAGCGGGAGTATCAGATACGCAGTATTTT. Its protein is CASSPLAGVSDTQYF.

This clone has a single count. The gene calls are TRBV29-1 and TRBJ2-7; TRBD2 matches at 8 bases. Per the germline V gene, CDR1 is SQVTM and CDR2 is ANQGSEA. The CDR3 has 11 residues. CDR3 region: CSAAGAGGQYF. In nucleotides, the CDR3 is TGCAGTGCAGCGGGGGCGGGCGGGCAGTACTTC.

The chain recombines TRBV29-1 with TRBJ2-2, with a tentative D call TRBD1 (5 bases). The CDR3 loop spans 14 amino acids. Germline CDR1 SQVTM, CDR2 ANQGSEA. Trimming left V 3 bases short and J 0 bases short, with 8 bases between. In DNA, the CDR3 is TGCAGCGTTGAGGGGCACGCGAACACCGGGGAGCTGTTTTTT. It yields the protein CSVEGHANTGELFF.

This clone was seen more than once but under ten times. The chain recombines TRBV7-9 with TRBJ2-7, with D unresolved. The CDR3 runs to 14 residues. V lost 1 base and J 3 bases, leaving 10 bases between the germline ends. The germline gives CDR1 SEHNR, CDR2 FQNEAQ (reference sequence). As DNA, the CDR3 is TGTGCCAGCAGCTTAGGTGTTCCCTACTACGAGCAGTACTTC. It specifies CASSLGVPYYEQYF.

The chain uses TRBV19 and TRBJ2-5, with D possibly being TRBD2 (6 bases). There are 15 residues in the CDR3. Germline CDR1 LNHDA, CDR2 SQIVND (reference sequence). V was cut by 2 bases and J by 2 bases, with 12 bases left in between. The CDR3 nucleotides are TGTGCCAGTAGTATAACCCCGGGGGTACAAGAGACCCAGTACTTC. Amino acids: CASSITPGVQETQYF.

The J gene is TRBJ2-2, the V gene TRBV7-2; D unclear. The CDR3 totals 14 residues. V lost 0 bases, J lost 4 bases, and 6 bases lay in between. Germline-derived CDR1 and CDR2 are SGHTA and FQGNSA. The CDR3 DNA is TGTGCCAGCAGCTTAGCCCTAACCACCGGGGAGCTGTTTTTT. Translation: CASSLALTTGELFF.

The rearrangement links TRBV5-1 to TRBJ1-4; perhaps TRBD1 as D (6 bases). V gave up 5 bases and J gave up 5 bases, with 19 bases separating them. Germline values: CDR1 SGHRS, CDR2 YFSETQ. This CDR3 contains 16 residues. The CDR3 region has the DNA TGCGCCAGCAGAGCACAGGGACCTCGGGCGAATGAAAAACTGTTTTTT. Amino acids: CASRAQGPRANEKLFF.

The chain links TRBV5-6 to TRBJ2-2; 7 bases map to TRBD1. The CDR3 has 15 residues. CDR1 is SGHDT and CDR2 is YYEEEE in the germline V gene. The ends lost 4 bases at V and 4 bases at J; junction bases unmatched: 7. CDR3 sequence: CASSETGSGTGELFF. The CDR3 DNA follows: TGTGCCAGCAGCGAGACAGGGTCGGGCACCGGGGAGCTGTTTTTT.

J is TRBJ1-5 and V is TRBV28, with 8 bases fitting TRBD1. V lost 6 bases to trimming and J lost 0 bases; unmatched junction nucleotides: 4. The CDR3 consists of 15 residues. Germline lookup yields CDR1 MDHEN and CDR2 SYDVKM. The CDR3 DNA reads TGTGCCAGCAGGGTCCAGGGGGCTAGCAATCAGCCCCAGCATTTT. Its protein is CASRVQGASNQPQHF.

The genes are TRBV9 and TRBJ1-4, with no clear D. Trimming pared 1 base from V and 7 bases from J, leaving 14 bases between. The germline V gene encodes CDR1 SGDLS and CDR2 YYNGEE. The CDR3 spans 15 residues. CDR3 protein: CASSVSGLQVEKLFF. CDR3 in DNA: TGTGCCAGCAGCGTAAGTGGCCTTCAAGTTGAAAAACTGTTTTTT. The entire variable domain, with the rest obtained from reference TRBV9 and TRBJ1-4, is as follows: DSGVTQTPKHLITATGQRVTLRCSPRSGDLSVYWYQQSLDQGLQFLIQYYNGEERAKGNILERFSAQQFPDLHSELNLSSLELGDSALYFCASSVSGLQVEKLFFGSGTQLSVL.

On this clone: This may come from a read error, since a much larger clone is one base off. The chain uses TRBV30 and TRBJ2-5, with D perhaps matching TRBD2 (6 bases). The J call may be mistaken, given a closer DNA end match to TRBJ2-7. The CDR3 contains 12 residues. Looked up from germline, CDR1 is GTSNPN and CDR2 is SVGIG (reference sequence). CDR3 bases: TGTGCCTGGTCGGGGGATCCCTACGAGCAGTACTTC. It is translated as CAWSGDPYEQYF.

The chain carries TRBV6-5 and TRBJ1-1; D call uncertain. Trimming shortened V by 5 bases and J by 6 bases, and 13 bases separated the two germline ends. The CDR3 is 13 amino acids. CDR1 and CDR2 from the germline V gene are MNHEY and SVGAGI. This CDR3 is CASSRPRSSEAFF. Written as DNA, the CDR3 is TGTGCCAGCAGTCGCCCCAGGTCCTCTGAAGCTTTCTTT.

The V gene is TRBV6-5, the J gene TRBJ1-5; maybe TRBD1 (5 bases). V dropped 0 bases and J dropped 1 base, with 10 bases sitting between them. Per the germline V gene, CDR1 is MNHEY and CDR2 is SVGAGI. This CDR3 has 16 amino acids. CDR3 sequence reads: CASSYSGRESNQPQHF. CDR3 nucleotides: TGTGCCAGCAGTTACTCCGGCAGGGAGAGCAATCAGCCCCAGCATTTT.

This clone was seen once. This chain joins TRBV11-2 and TRBJ1-6; D uncertain. The CDR3 sequence is 19 residues long. V lost 2 bases to trimming and J lost 0 bases, with 17 bases between them. CDR1 and CDR2 from the germline V gene are SGHAT and FQNNGV. CDR3 coding DNA: TGTGCCAGCAGCTTAACGGGGTTAGGTAGCATCTCCTATAATTCACCCCTCCACTTT. This gives the protein CASSLTGLGSISYNSPLHF.

This clone has a count of ten or more. V and J are TRBV5-4 and TRBJ1-5, with D possibly matching TRBD1 (5 bases). The germline V gene has CDR1 SGHNT and CDR2 YYREEE (reference sequence). The CDR3 covers 15 residues. Trimming took off 0 bases at V and 2 bases at J, with 9 bases between the two ends. The CDR3 nucleotides are TGTGCCAGCAGCTTGGGGGGGTTACGCAATCAGCCCCAGCATTTT. Translation gives CASSLGGLRNQPQHF.

The chain joins TRBV18 to TRBJ1-1, with 11 bases that match TRBD1. Germline-derived CDR1 and CDR2 are KGHSH and LQKENI. The CDR3 has 17 amino acids. The junction had 14 bases not matched to a gene; V was cut back by 8 bases and J by 3 bases. The CDR3 region is CASSKQGTGGTDTEAFF. In nucleotides, the CDR3 is TGTGCCAGCAGCAAACAGGGGACAGGGGGTACAGACACTGAAGCTTTCTTT.

J is TRBJ1-5 and V is TRBV5-6; 8 bases match TRBD1. With 0 bases clipped from V and 9 bases from J, the junction kept 5 bases outside the gene matches. This CDR3 spans 14 amino acids. The V gene's germline CDR1 is SGHDT and CDR2 YYEEEE. DNA for the CDR3: TGTGCCAGCAGCTTGGGACAGGGGCTGTGGCCCCAGCATTTT. This codes for CASSLGQGLWPQHF.

This sequence joins TRBV7-3 and TRBJ2-1; 7 positions match TRBD1. V was clipped by 5 bases and J by 4 bases; unmatched bases: 11. CDR1 and CDR2 from the germline V gene are SGHTA and FQGTGA. This CDR3 has 16 amino acids. In DNA form, the CDR3 reads TGTGCCAGCAGCCCACAGGGGCTATTAGCATACAATGAGCAGTTCTTC. Amino acid sequence: CASSPQGLLAYNEQFF.

The chain recombines TRBV30 with TRBJ1-2; D remains ambiguous. Germline assignment: CDR1 GTSNPN and CDR2 SVGIG (reference sequence). The CDR3 length is 16 residues. Trimming removed 1 base from V and 5 bases from J, with 20 bases in between. CDR3 nucleotides: TGTGCCTGGAGTGCCCCCCTGGGCAGTACCCTTTATGGCTACACCTTC. Residues: CAWSAPLGSTLYGYTF.